The 25 T cell receptor beta chains presented below share a single source sample, sequenced in a study of cytomegalovirus exposure and HLA in healthy donors. A multiplex PCR was run with 60 Vbeta primers and 13 Jbeta primers. The protocol was immunoSEQ multiplex PCR, while the TCRdb copy is restricted to in-frame clones and leaves out a portion. The data show 200,000 to 300,000 clones, with roughly 82% seen just once and 5% to 6.5% held by the top ten. Input material: PBMCs. These receptors originate from a woman in her thirties or forties in good health and CMV-seropositive.

The V call is TRBV12-5, the J call TRBJ2-5; weak D call: TRBD1 (5 bases). From germline, CDR1 is LGHNT and CDR2 FRNRAP. V was pared by 0 bases and J by 2 bases, with 13 bases between. The CDR3 is 16 residues long. DNA for the CDR3: TGTGCTAGTGGTTTGGTACAGGTCAAGGGACAAGAGACCCAGTACTTC. Protein: CASGLVQVKGQETQYF.

This clone was seen a few times. The chain links TRBV9 to TRBJ2-7, with 11 positions matching TRBD1. This CDR3 is built from 15 residues. CDR1 and CDR2 from the germline V gene are SGDLS and YYNGEE. V lost 4 bases to trimming and J lost 6 bases; unmatched junction nucleotides: 9. CDR3 sequence reads: CASSPRTGGAFEQYF. Written as DNA, the CDR3 is TGTGCCAGCAGCCCTAGGACAGGGGGCGCGTTCGAGCAGTACTTC.

This clone was counted a few times. The J gene is TRBJ2-7, the V gene TRBV7-9, with 8 bases aligning to TRBD1. Germline CDR1 is SEHNR and CDR2 is FQNEAQ (reference sequence). There are 15 residues in the CDR3. V was pared by 4 bases and J by 4 bases, with 9 bases of the junction left unmatched. The CDR3 here is CASSSNRGEWYEQYF. Written as DNA, the CDR3 is TGTGCCAGCAGCTCTAACAGGGGGGAGTGGTACGAGCAGTACTTC.

V gene TRBV7-9 combines with J gene TRBJ2-2; 14 bases align to TRBD2. This CDR3 spans 19 amino acids. Trimming cost V 6 bases and J 3 bases; bases outside gene matches: 12. Germline lookup yields CDR1 SEHNR and CDR2 FQNEAQ (reference sequence). In DNA, the CDR3 is TGTGCCAGCAGTCAACCGGGACTAGCGGGAGAAATCGACACCGGGGAGCTGTTTTTT. Its translation is CASSQPGLAGEIDTGELFF.

The chain recombines TRBV19 with TRBJ1-1; unclear D gene. Germline V CDR1 and CDR2: LNHDA, SQIVND (reference sequence). V lost 5 bases, J lost 0 bases, and 4 bases lay in between. The CDR3 length is 12 residues. In nucleotides, the CDR3 is TGTGCCAGTAGTCAGGTGAACACTGAAGCTTTCTTT. Translation: CASSQVNTEAFF.

J is TRBJ1-2 and V is TRBV4-3; tentative D call: TRBD1 (5 bases). The germline V gene has CDR1 LGHNA and CDR2 YSLEER. V was shortened by 4 bases and J by 5 bases, with 14 bases between the two germline ends. This CDR3 is 14 amino acids long. CDR3 residues: CASSPAGGGYGYTF. The CDR3 DNA sequence: TGCGCCAGCAGCCCGGCTGGGGGGGGATATGGCTACACCTTC.

This clone was seen a few times. This rearrangement joins TRBV7-3 to TRBJ2-3, with a tentative D call TRBD2 (6 bases). Germline assignment: CDR1 SGHTA and CDR2 FQGTGA. Trimming left V 0 bases short and J 5 bases short, with 6 bases between. The CDR3 totals 13 residues. The CDR3 DNA is TGTGCCAGCAGCTTAACGGGAGGAGATACGCAGTATTTT. As protein: CASSLTGGDTQYF.

The chain employs TRBV29-1 and TRBJ1-2; no firm D call. Germline V gives CDR1 SQVTM, CDR2 ANQGSEA. This CDR3 region has 15 residues. V gave up 1 base and J gave up 4 bases, with 16 bases separating them. CDR3 nucleotides: TGCAGCGTTGAAGGGTATCGGGAATTCTTCTATGGCTACACCTTC. This codes for CSVEGYREFFYGYTF.

This chain uses TRBV27 with TRBJ2-7; no definite D call. Germline V CDR1 and CDR2: MNHEY, SMNVEV (reference sequence). V lost 7 bases, J lost 7 bases, and 17 bases lay in between. CDR3 length: 13 amino acids. The CDR3 DNA reads as TGTGCCAGCACCCTGGGCCCCGGTGGGGAGCAGTACTTC. Its protein is CASTLGPGGEQYF.

The sample holds one count of this clone. The chain uses TRBV30 and TRBJ2-5, with a weak D call TRBD1 (5 bases). The J call may not be correct, given that the DNA end is closer to TRBJ2-7. Germline V gene lookup returns CDR1 GTSNPN and CDR2 SVGIG (reference sequence). This CDR3 comprises 13 residues. The CDR3: CAWSGGISYEQYF. The CDR3 coding sequence is TGTGCCTGGAGTGGGGGCATCTCCTACGAGCAGTACTTC.

The chain employs TRBV18 and TRBJ1-1; 7 bases align to TRBD1. Trimming cost V 3 bases and J 0 bases; bases outside gene matches: 4. Looked up from germline, CDR1 is KGHSH and CDR2 is LQKENI. The CDR3 totals 15 residues. CDR3 nucleotides: TGTGCCAGCTCACCTCAGACAGGGTTGAACACTGAAGCTTTCTTT. The encoded protein is CASSPQTGLNTEAFF. Full variable domain (remainder filled in from reference TRBV18 and TRBJ1-1): NAGVMQNPRHLVRRRGQEARLRCSPMKGHSHVYWYRQLPEEGLKFMVYLQKENIIDESGMPKERFSAEFPKEGPSILRIQQVVRGDSAAYFCASSPQTGLNTEAFFGQGTRLTVV.

This chain connects TRBV5-6 to TRBJ2-2, with D possibly being TRBD1 (5 bases). The germline CDR1 and CDR2 sequences are SGHDT and YYEEEE. The CDR3 spans 18 residues. The V and J ends lost 3 bases and 3 bases respectively, with 21 bases between them. This CDR3 is CASSSAARQSIYTGELFF. Here the CDR3 DNA reads TGTGCCAGCAGCTCAGCTGCCAGACAGAGCATTTACACCGGGGAGCTGTTTTTT.

V usage is TRBV12-5 and J usage is TRBJ1-1; D unclear. Germline V gives CDR1 LGHNT, CDR2 FRNRAP. Trimming stripped 8 bases from V and 10 bases from J, with 20 bases between. The length of the CDR3 is 13 residues. The CDR3 DNA reads as TGTGCTAGTACCCTCACAGCGCAGGAGGGAGCTTTCTTT. This translates into CASTLTAQEGAFF.

V is TRBV11-2 and J is TRBJ2-2; D ambiguous. V lost 0 bases and J lost 4, with 6 bases in between. The CDR3 runs 14 residues. Germline V gene lookup returns CDR1 SGHAT and CDR2 FQNNGV. The CDR3 DNA follows: TGTGCCAGCAGCTTAGACCGGTTCACCGGGGAGCTGTTTTTT. Translating it yields CASSLDRFTGELFF.

This sequence joins TRBV5-8 and TRBJ2-3; 7 bases align to TRBD2. The CDR3 covers 14 residues. Trimming cost V 2 bases and J 4 bases; bases outside gene matches: 4. Germline CDR1 SGHTS, CDR2 YDEGEE. CDR3 nucleotides: TGTGCCAGCAGCTTAAGCGGGACGGCAGATACGCAGTATTTT. Translated: CASSLSGTADTQYF.

The sample holds a few counts of this clone. The chain is built from TRBV27 and TRBJ1-5; TRBD1 matches 7 bases. CDR3 length: 16 residues. The germline CDR1 and CDR2 sequences are MNHEY and SMNVEV (reference sequence). V gave up 4 bases and J gave up 4 bases; unmatched junction bases: 10. The CDR3 region is CASSSHRQGWNQPQHF. CDR3 DNA: TGTGCCAGCAGTTCACATAGACAGGGTTGGAATCAGCCCCAGCATTTT.

The rearrangement links TRBV30 to TRBJ1-1; possible D gene TRBD1, 6 bases. Trimming left V 3 bases short and J 0 bases short, with 11 bases between. The germline gives CDR1 GTSNPN, CDR2 SVGIG (reference sequence). This CDR3 is built from 14 residues. In DNA form, the CDR3 reads TGTGCCTGGAGGAACAGGGCCTTGAACACTGAAGCTTTCTTT. It encodes CAWRNRALNTEAFF.

The CDR3 sequence is CASSQDLAGQVWFF. CDR3 in DNA: TGTGCCAGCAGCCAAGATCTCGCAGGGCAAGTGTGGTTCTTC. This chain links TRBV4-2 with TRBJ2-1, with TRBD1 as a possible D gene (5 bases). The CDR3 covers 14 residues. Between the trimmed V and J ends, which lost 0 bases and 15 bases, there was a span of 18 bases. The germline V gene encodes CDR1 LGHNA and CDR2 YNFKEQ.

The V call is TRBV19, the J call TRBJ2-7; D may be TRBD1 (5 bases). Trimming stripped 5 bases from V and 2 bases from J, with 10 bases between. Germline V gene sequence: CDR1 LNHDA, CDR2 SQIVND (reference sequence). The CDR3 spans 13 residues. CDR3 sequence (DNA): TGTGCCAGTAGTTTCCAGGGAACCTACGAGCAGTACTTC. Translating it yields CASSFQGTYEQYF.

This clone was detected once. The chain has TRBV2 and TRBJ1-2; 7 bases line up with TRBD1. CDR3 length: 16 amino acids. CDR1 and CDR2 from the germline V gene are SNHLY and FYNNEI. With V trimmed by 2 bases and J by 8 bases, 14 bases remained unmatched. The CDR3 DNA reads as TGTGCCAGCAGTGAAAGCCGACAGGGTTTAACCGGAGGCTACACCTTC. As protein: CASSESRQGLTGGYTF.

The J gene is TRBJ2-5, the V gene TRBV9; 10 bases fit TRBD2. CDR1 and CDR2 from the germline V gene are SGDLS and YYNGEE. After removal of 0 bases from V and 0 bases from J, the junction contained 5 bases not matched to a gene. The CDR3 sequence is 17 residues long. The CDR3 sequence: CASSVEGSGGYQETQYF. The DNA of the CDR3 is TGTGCCAGCAGCGTAGAAGGTAGCGGGGGGTACCAAGAGACCCAGTACTTC. Variable domain in full (rest from reference TRBV9 and TRBJ2-5): DSGVTQTPKHLITATGQRVTLRCSPRSGDLSVYWYQQSLDQGLQFLIQYYNGEERAKGNILERFSAQQFPDLHSELNLSSLELGDSALYFCASSVEGSGGYQETQYFGPGTRLLVL.

The chain combines TRBV19 with TRBJ2-7; TRBD1 might be the D (6 bases). Trimming removed 5 bases at V and 5 bases at J, with 19 bases between. Germline V gene data show CDR1 as LNHDA and CDR2 as SQIVND (reference sequence). This CDR3 has 15 residues. CDR3 sequence: CASSPLETGLDEQYF. CDR3 bases: TGTGCCAGTAGTCCACTCGAGACAGGACTCGACGAGCAGTACTTC.

This rearrangement joins TRBV19 to TRBJ1-2; D is uncertain. CDR1 and CDR2 from the germline V gene are LNHDA and SQIVND (reference sequence). Trimming cost V 9 bases and J 5 bases, with 19 bases left between them. The CDR3 consists of 14 residues. DNA of the CDR3: TGTGCCAGAATAAAGCAGGTTATTGAATATGGCTACACCTTC. This translates into CARIKQVIEYGYTF.

The V gene is TRBV23-1, the J gene TRBJ1-1, with 8 bases identical to TRBD1. TRBV23-1 carries the ORF label, with uncertain function. The CDR3 runs 14 residues. V shed 3 bases, J shed 4 bases, and the junction held 4 bases outside the gene matches. This chain's CDR3 is CASSHTGQGTEAFF. CDR3 DNA sequence: TGCGCCAGCAGTCACACAGGACAGGGCACTGAAGCTTTCTTT.

The chain carries TRBV9 and TRBJ2-3; 10 nucleotides align to TRBD1. The ends lost 0 bases at V and 4 bases at J; junction bases unmatched: 2. Germline V gene sequence: CDR1 SGDLS, CDR2 YYNGEE. The CDR3 has 15 residues. The CDR3 region has the DNA TGTGCCAGCAGCGTAGAGGGACAGGGGCCAGATACGCAGTATTTT. Translated: CASSVEGQGPDTQYF.